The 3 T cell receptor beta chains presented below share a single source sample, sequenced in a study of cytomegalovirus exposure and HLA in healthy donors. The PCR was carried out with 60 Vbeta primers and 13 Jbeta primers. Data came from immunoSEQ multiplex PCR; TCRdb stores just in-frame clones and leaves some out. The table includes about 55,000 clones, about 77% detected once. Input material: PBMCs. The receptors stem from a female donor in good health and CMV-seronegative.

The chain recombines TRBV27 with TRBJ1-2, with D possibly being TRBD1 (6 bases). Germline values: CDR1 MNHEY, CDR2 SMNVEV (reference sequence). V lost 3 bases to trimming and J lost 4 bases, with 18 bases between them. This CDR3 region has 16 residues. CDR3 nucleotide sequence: TGTGCCAGCAGTTTTAATAGGGGCAGCAGGGGCTATGGCTACACCTTC. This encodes CASSFNRGSRGYGYTF.

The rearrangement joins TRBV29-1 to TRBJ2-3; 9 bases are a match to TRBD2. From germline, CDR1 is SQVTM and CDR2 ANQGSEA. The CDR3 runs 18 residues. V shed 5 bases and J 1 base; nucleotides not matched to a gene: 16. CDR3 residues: CSVSLFSGGHRGTDTQYF. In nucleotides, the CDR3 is TGCAGCGTTAGTCTGTTTAGCGGGGGACATCGGGGCACAGATACGCAGTATTTT.

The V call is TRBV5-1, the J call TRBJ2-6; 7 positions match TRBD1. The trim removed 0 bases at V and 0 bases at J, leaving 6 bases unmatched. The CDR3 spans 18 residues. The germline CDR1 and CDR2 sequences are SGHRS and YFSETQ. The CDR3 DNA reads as TGCGCCAGCAGCTTGGGTCCGGGACAGAGCTCTGGGGCCAACGTCCTGACTTTC. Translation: CASSLGPGQSSGANVLTF.